This T cell receptor (beta chain) was recorded in a study of T-cell reconstitution after alpha-beta-depleted transplantation in children. Overall study findings and caveats: From surviving recipient T cells and thymic progenitors came the high day-60 TCRbeta diversity observed in some patients.

This clonotype was observed a few times. Its cognate antigen is unknown. Per the germline V gene, CDR1 is MNHEY and CDR2 is SVGEGT. V gave up 2 bases and J gave up 5 bases, with 22 bases separating them. This CDR3 spans 18 amino acids. Library preparation (for TCRbeta) was performed with unique molecular identifiers. TCRdb fed the PCR reads into MiXCR, producing one record per CDR3 protein. The table includes hundreds of thousands of distinct CDR3 sequences, 10% to 15% detected once. This sequence originates from a male patient between 5 and 17 years old who had a stem cell transplant for acute myeloid leukemia, so the T cells may come from the graft donor. The chain carries TRBV6-2 or TRBV6-3 and TRBJ2-1, with D perhaps TRBD2 (7 bases). Sequencing was performed on PBMCs, mostly from graft donor cells, taken 360 days after TCRalphabeta/CD19-depleted stem cell transplant. CDR3 sequence (DNA): TGTGCCAGCAGTTACGTAAAACCAGGGGTCCGGGGGGACAATGAGCAGTTCTTC. It codes for CASSYVKPGVRGDNEQFF.